Each of the 4 T cell receptor beta chains below was sequenced from the same sample in a study of blood T cell repertoires in COVID-19. Generated by immunoSEQ multiplex PCR, the TCRdb table keeps only in-frame clones and is missing some. The sample lists roughly 460,000 clones, approximately 90% occurring once. What was sequenced was peripheral blood. The receptors originated from a man younger than 30 with COVID-19, enrolled during active disease.

The rearrangement joins TRBV7-8 to TRBJ2-7; D not resolved. This CDR3 is 18 amino acids long. V was clipped by 3 bases and J by 2 bases, with 23 bases between them. Germline CDR1 SGHVS, CDR2 FQNEAQ. CDR3 loop: CASSLSTGWLSDAYEQYF. Written as DNA, the CDR3 is TGTGCCAGCAGCTTGAGTACGGGTTGGCTCTCTGATGCCTACGAGCAGTACTTC.

V and J are TRBV5-5 and TRBJ1-1; D is undetermined. Germline V gene lookup returns CDR1 SGHKS and CDR2 YYEKEE (reference sequence). This CDR3 comprises 14 residues. Deletions cut 0 bases from V and 4 bases from J, with 10 bases between. CDR3 residues: CASSLVRAGTEAFF. CDR3 DNA sequence: TGTGCCAGCAGCTTGGTTCGGGCGGGCACTGAAGCTTTCTTT.

CDR3 sequence reads: CASSLDLPGYEQYF. CDR3 DNA: TGCGCCAGCAGCCTAGACCTTCCGGGCTACGAGCAGTACTTC. V and J are TRBV10-2 and TRBJ2-7; D uncertain. With 6 bases removed from V and 3 bases from J, the gap between germline ends came to 15 bases. The CDR3 totals 14 residues. From germline, CDR1 is WSHSY and CDR2 SAAADI.

V gene TRBV5-1 combines with J gene TRBJ1-6; no clear D gene. The CDR3 has 16 amino acids. Germline CDR1 SGHRS, CDR2 YFSETQ. Trimming took off 2 bases at V and 0 bases at J, with 9 bases between the two ends. The CDR3 DNA reads TGCGCCAGCAGCTTACAGACGAGCTCCTATAATTCACCCCTCCACTTT. It yields the protein CASSLQTSSYNSPLHF.